This is a list of T cell receptor beta chains from one sample in a study of molecular identifiers for immune sequencing clone quantification. A single record per CDR3 protein comes from TCRdb applying MiXCR to the PCR reads. The table includes more than 450,000 distinct CDR3 sequences, around 23% detected once. The source material was naive CD8+ T cells from blood, with Jurkat cell RNA spiked in. These receptors were obtained from a human donor in good health. Some libraries in this study had Jurkat cell RNA spiked in. Both conserved end residues are part of each CDR3. A D gene is named only where the DNA matches it firmly. Clone size is stated in some rows and not others, as once, few, many or a class when expanded.

TRBV19,NA,NA,TRBJ1-5,TGTGCCAGTAGTATAGACAATTATAGCAATCAGCCCCAGCATTTT,CASSIDNYSNQPQHF
TRBV5-1,NA,NA,TRBJ2-2,TGCGCCAGCAGCCCCACCCTCGACAGAACCGGGGAGCTGTTTTTT,CASSPTLDRTGELFF
TRBV12-3/TRBV12-4,NA,NA,TRBJ1-1,TGTGCCAGCAGTCCCCCGTTGGCGGGAGAAGCTTTCTTT,CASSPPLAGEAFF
TRBV11-2,NA,NA,TRBJ2-1,TGTGCCAGCGACCCTCGGGAAGGGAGGAGCTCCTACAATGAGCAGTTCTTC,CASDPREGRSSYNEQFF
TRBV27,few,NA,TRBJ2-7,TGTGCCAGCAGTCCCCTGGATGTTATCGGCCCCTACGAGCAGTACTTC,CASSPLDVIGPYEQYF
TRBV18,NA,TRBD2,TRBJ2-1,TGTGCCCGCTCCCCTCAAGGGGAGGGGAGCTTGGGCAATGAGCGGTTCTTC,CARSPQGEGSLGNERFF
TRBV27,NA,NA,TRBJ2-2,TGTGCCAGCAGACCCGGTGGCGGGGAGCTGTTTTTT,CASRPGGGELFF
TRBV20-1,many,NA,TRBJ2-7,TGCAGTGCTAGAGACAGGGGAATCTCCTACGAGCAGTACTTC,CSARDRGISYEQYF
TRBV3-1,NA,NA,TRBJ2-2,TGTGCCAGCAGCCCTGGGTGGACTTCCAACACCGGGGAGCTGTTTTTT,CASSPGWTSNTGELFF
TRBV7-4,NA,NA,TRBJ1-2,TGTGCCAGCAGCTATAGAGTGCCGGGGAGAGACTATGGCTACACCTTC,CASSYRVPGRDYGYTF
TRBV19,NA,NA,TRBJ1-2,TGTGCCAGTAGTATAGTGGGATTCAGCTATGGCTACACCTTC,CASSIVGFSYGYTF
TRBV27,many,NA,TRBJ2-3,TGTGCCAGCAGTTATGGGACTAGCACAGATACGCAGTATTTT,CASSYGTSTDTQYF
TRBV30,NA,NA,TRBJ2-1,TGTGCCTGGAGTGTAAGTGGGGGGCGGAATGAGCAGTTCTTC,CAWSVSGGRNEQFF
TRBV28,many,TRBD2,TRBJ2-7,TGTGCCAGCAGTTTAGAGAGACTAGCGGCCTACGAGCAGTACTTC,CASSLERLAAYEQYF
TRBV7-9,many,TRBD1,TRBJ2-5,TGTGCCAGCAGCCAGGGGGTTAACCAAGAGACCCAGTACTTC,CASSQGVNQETQYF
TRBV6-5,NA,NA,TRBJ1-1,TGTGCCAGCAGTTACGCATACATGAACACTGAAGCTTTCTTT,CASSYAYMNTEAFF
TRBV6-2/TRBV6-3,NA,NA,TRBJ2-3,TGTGCCAGCACCCCTAGGTTGCCTAGGCTGGATACGCAGTATTTT,CASTPRLPRLDTQYF
TRBV10-3,NA,TRBD2,TRBJ2-1,TGTGCCATCAGTGATCCATCGGGACTAGCGGGGGGGAACTACAATGAGCAGTTCTTC,CAISDPSGLAGGNYNEQFF
TRBV6-5,NA,NA,TRBJ2-5,TGTGCCAGCAGTGAGCCGGAAGGCAGGGGAGAGGAGACCCAGTACTTC,CASSEPEGRGEETQYF
TRBV27,NA,TRBD2,TRBJ2-1,TGTGCCAGCCTACCCCTCCCGGGAGGGCCCAACAATGAGCAGTTCTTC,CASLPLPGGPNNEQFF
TRBV20-1,NA,TRBD2,TRBJ2-7,TGCAGTGCTAGCTCCGTCGCTAGCGGTATCTACGAGCAGTACTTC,CSASSVASGIYEQYF
TRBV4-3,NA,TRBD1,TRBJ1-1,TGCGCCAGCAGCCAAGATAGGGACAGCGCTGAAGCTTTCTTT,CASSQDRDSAEAFF
TRBV28,many,NA,TRBJ2-5,TGTGCCAGCAGTCCGACCGCGGTGGAGTCGGAGACCCAGTACTTC,CASSPTAVESETQYF
TRBV20-1,few,NA,TRBJ2-5,TGCAGTGCTAGAGTTCAAGAGACCCAGTACTTC,CSARVQETQYF
TRBV20-1,NA,NA,TRBJ2-3,TGCAGTGCTACGTCGAGCGGACCCACAGATACGCAGTATTTT,CSATSSGPTDTQYF
TRBV9,few,NA,TRBJ2-5,TGTGCCAGCAGCCCCGGTTCCCAGTACTTC,CASSPGSQYF
TRBV29-1,NA,NA,TRBJ2-7,TGCAGCGTTGCGTTTCGCCAGAGCTCCTACGAGCAGTACTTC,CSVAFRQSSYEQYF
TRBV27,NA,NA,TRBJ1-5,TGTGCCAGCAGTGTCTCCAGGGCTCAGCCCCAGCATTTT,CASSVSRAQPQHF
TRBV6-5,once,TRBD1,TRBJ1-6,TGTGCCAGCACCAGACAGGGGGGAGATTCACCCCTCCACTTT,CASTRQGGDSPLHF
TRBV9,NA,NA,TRBJ2-2,TGTGCCAGCAGCGAATACAGAACCGGGGAGCTGTTTTTT,CASSEYRTGELFF
TRBV7-9,many,NA,TRBJ2-4,TGTGCCAGCAGCTTCCAGGGGACCCGCCAGAGGGAAAACATTCAGTACTTC,CASSFQGTRQRENIQYF
TRBV14,many,NA,TRBJ1-5,TGTGCCAGCAGCCAAGATTCGGATCATCTTAACAATCAGCCCCAGCATTTT,CASSQDSDHLNNQPQHF
TRBV10-3,few,NA,TRBJ2-2,TGTGCCAGCAACGCCGGGACGGCGAACACCGGGGAGCTGTTTTTT,CASNAGTANTGELFF
TRBV7-9,NA,TRBD2,TRBJ2-7,TGTGCCAGCAGCCCACTAGCGGGATCTTCCTACGAGCAGTACTTC,CASSPLAGSSYEQYF
TRBV5-8,few,NA,TRBJ2-7,TGTGCCAGCAGCTTTTTCCCCGGCCCTACCTACGAGCAGTACTTC,CASSFFPGPTYEQYF
TRBV7-9,NA,NA,TRBJ2-2,TGTGCCAAACACGGCAACACCGGGGAGCTGTTTTTT,CAKHGNTGELFF
TRBV19,NA,NA,TRBJ1-1,TGTGCCAGTAGTATAGGATCCCGGGGAGGGACTGAAGCTTTCTTT,CASSIGSRGGTEAFF
TRBV19,NA,NA,TRBJ1-5,TGTGCCAGTAGTATTGGGTCTTTTAGCAATCAGCCCCAGCATTTT,CASSIGSFSNQPQHF
TRBV9,NA,NA,TRBJ1-2,TGTGCGAGCAGCGGCCGTATCTATGGCTACAGCTTC,CASSGRIYGYSF
TRBV20-1,many,NA,TRBJ1-1,TGCAGTGCTAGTCCCTATCGGAGGACAGTGAACACTGAAGCTTTCTTT,CSASPYRRTVNTEAFF
TRBV30,NA,NA,TRBJ2-7,TGTGCCTGGAGTGTTGAGGGCCCCCGCGAGCAGTACTTC,CAWSVEGPREQYF